This T cell receptor (beta chain) is drawn from a study of OX40 agonist ivuxolimab in advanced cancers. Across the whole study: Two cutaneous melanoma patients and one hepatocellular carcinoma patient, three in all, had partial responses.

The germline V gene has CDR1 PRHDT and CDR2 FYEKMQ (reference sequence). CDR3 length: 17 amino acids. The V and J ends lost 1 base and 1 base respectively, with 16 bases between them. Some clones are missing from TCRdb's copy, which holds only in-frame ones; the method was immunoSEQ multiplex PCR. Of some 35,000 clones in the sample, 84% were seen once. This receptor was taken from an adult with an advanced solid tumor such as melanoma, head and neck, liver or kidney cancer. The rearrangement links TRBV13 to TRBJ1-1; D is possibly TRBD1 (6 bases). Sequencing was performed on CD4+ or CD8+ T cells sorted from blood, taken in a trial of the OX40 agonist ivuxolimab. The CDR3 DNA sequence: TGTGCCAGCAGCTTAGATGGGACGGACAGCCCGAACACTGAAGCTTTCTTT. This encodes CASSLDGTDSPNTEAFF.